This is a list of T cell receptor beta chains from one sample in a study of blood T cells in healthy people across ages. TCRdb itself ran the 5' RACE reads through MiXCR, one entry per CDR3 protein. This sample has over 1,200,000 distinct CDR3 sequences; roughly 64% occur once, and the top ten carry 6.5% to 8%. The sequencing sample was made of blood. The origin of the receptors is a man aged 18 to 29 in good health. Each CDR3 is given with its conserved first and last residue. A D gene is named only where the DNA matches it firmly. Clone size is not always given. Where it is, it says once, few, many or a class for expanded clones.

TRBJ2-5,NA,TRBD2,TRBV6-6,CASSYLRGDSQETQYF,TGTGCCAGCAGTTACCTGCGGGGGGATTCGCAAGAGACCCAGTACTTC
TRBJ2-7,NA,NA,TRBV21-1,CASSNRSPRRSYEQYF,TGTGCCAGCAGCAATAGGTCGCCCCGAAGGTCCTACGAGCAGTACTTC
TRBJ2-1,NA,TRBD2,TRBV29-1,CSVEVSGGEQFF,TGCAGCGTTGAAGTTAGCGGGGGTGAGCAGTTCTTC
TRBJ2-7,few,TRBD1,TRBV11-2,CASSLAQGAHATLYEQYF,TGTGCCAGCAGCTTAGCTCAGGGGGCACACGCTACTCTATACGAGCAGTACTTC
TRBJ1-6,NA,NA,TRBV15,CATSRDIQAGSPLHF,TGTGCCACCAGCAGAGATATCCAGGCGGGCTCACCCCTCCACTTT
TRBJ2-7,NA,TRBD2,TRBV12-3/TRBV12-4,CASSLVLSGGGFYEQYF,TGTGCCAGCAGTTTAGTTCTATCGGGCGGGGGGTTCTACGAGCAGTACTTC
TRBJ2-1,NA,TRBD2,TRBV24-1,CATSDDDSPGTSDYNEQFF,TGTGCCACCAGTGATGATGACAGCCCCGGGACTAGCGACTACAATGAGCAGTTCTTC
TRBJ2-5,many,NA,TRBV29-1,CSVEVTGGKTQYF,TGCAGCGTTGAAGTAACGGGTGGAAAGACCCAGTACTTC
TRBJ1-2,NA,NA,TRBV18,CASSPPYPRDDSYGYTF,TGTGCCAGCTCACCACCGTACCCCAGGGATGATAGCTATGGCTACACCTTC
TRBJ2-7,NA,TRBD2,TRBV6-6,CASTPTLAGYYEQYF,TGTGCCAGCACCCCCACGCTAGCGGGCTACTACGAGCAGTACTTC
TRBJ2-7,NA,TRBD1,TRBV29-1,CSVRQGANEQYF,TGCAGCGTCCGACAGGGGGCGAACGAGCAGTACTTC
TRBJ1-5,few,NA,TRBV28,CASKERNQPQHF,TGTGCCAGCAAGGAGAGAAATCAGCCCCAGCATTTT
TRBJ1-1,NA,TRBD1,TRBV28,CASSLTGFASEAFF,TGTGCCAGCAGTCTGACAGGGTTCGCGTCTGAAGCTTTCTTT
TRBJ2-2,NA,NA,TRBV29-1,CSVEKDRPRTGELFF,TGCAGCGTTGAGAAGGACCGACCACGGACCGGGGAGCTGTTTTTT
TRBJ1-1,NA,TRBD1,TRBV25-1,CASSAVDRDTEAFF,TGTGCCAGCAGTGCCGTTGACAGGGACACTGAAGCTTTCTTT
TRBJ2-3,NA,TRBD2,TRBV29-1,CSVEFPAGGPGTDTQYF,TGCAGCGTTGAATTTCCAGCGGGAGGGCCAGGGACAGATACGCAGTATTTT
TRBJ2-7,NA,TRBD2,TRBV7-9,CASSFAGLIPTEQYF,TGTGCCAGCAGCTTTGCGGGACTAATTCCAACCGAGCAGTACTTC
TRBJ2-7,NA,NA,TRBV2,CASSEWSGAAYEQYF,TGTGCCAGCAGTGAATGGTCAGGGGCCGCCTACGAGCAGTACTTC
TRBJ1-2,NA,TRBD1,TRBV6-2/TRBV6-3,CASRLGGQGPGNYGYTF,TGTGCCAGCAGACTTGGTGGACAGGGACCTGGTAACTATGGCTACACCTTC
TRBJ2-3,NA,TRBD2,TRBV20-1,CSAPRSGLAGGQADTQYF,TGCAGTGCCCCCCGAAGCGGTCTAGCGGGAGGCCAGGCAGATACGCAGTATTTT
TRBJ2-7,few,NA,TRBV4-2,CASSQLEVGLRPYEQYF,TGTGCCAGCAGCCAATTGGAAGTAGGGCTACGGCCCTACGAGCAGTACTTC
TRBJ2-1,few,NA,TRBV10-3,CAISDPGGSHNEQFF,TGTGCCATCAGTGATCCCGGTGGGTCCCACAATGAGCAGTTCTTC
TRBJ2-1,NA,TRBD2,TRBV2,CASSAQLAGGLNEQFF,TGTGCCAGCAGTGCCCAACTAGCGGGGGGGCTCAATGAGCAGTTCTTC
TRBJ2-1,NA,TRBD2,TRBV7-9,CASSSESSGNRRNEQFF,TGTGCCAGCAGCTCGGAAAGTAGCGGGAATAGGAGAAATGAGCAGTTCTTC
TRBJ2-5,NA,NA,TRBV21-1,CASSKEAGGQETQYF,TGTGCCAGCAGCAAAGAGGCGGGAGGACAGGAGACCCAGTACTTC
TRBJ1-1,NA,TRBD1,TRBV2,CASSDTGATEAFF,TGTGCCAGCAGTGACACAGGGGCCACTGAAGCTTTCTTT
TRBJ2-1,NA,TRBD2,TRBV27,CASRGWEGLYNEQFF,TGTGCCAGCAGGGGATGGGAGGGCCTTTACAATGAGCAGTTCTTC
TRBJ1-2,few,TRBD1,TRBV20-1,CSARALRDRGGYGYTF,TGCAGTGCTAGAGCTCTCCGGGACAGGGGAGGGTATGGCTACACCTTC
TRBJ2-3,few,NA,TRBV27,CASSLSDSTDTQYF,TGTGCCAGCAGTTTATCCGACAGCACAGATACGCAGTATTTT
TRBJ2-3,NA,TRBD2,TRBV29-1,CSDDGGSQDTQYF,TGCAGCGACGACGGGGGGTCACAGGATACGCAGTATTTT
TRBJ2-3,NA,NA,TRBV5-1,CASSLERRNTDTQYF,TGCGCCAGCAGCTTGGAGCGGAGGAACACAGATACGCAGTATTTT
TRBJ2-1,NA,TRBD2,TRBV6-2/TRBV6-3,CASSYPSAGRQLSSSYNEQFF,TGTGCCAGCAGTTACCCCTCAGCGGGGAGACAACTCTCCAGCTCCTACAATGAGCAGTTCTTC
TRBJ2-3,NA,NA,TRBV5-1,CASKEGASGTDTQYF,TGCGCCAGCAAGGAGGGAGCTAGCGGCACAGATACGCAGTATTTT
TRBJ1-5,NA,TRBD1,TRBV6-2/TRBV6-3,CASRETGTVNQPQHF,TGTGCCAGCAGGGAGACCGGGACAGTGAATCAGCCCCAGCATTTT
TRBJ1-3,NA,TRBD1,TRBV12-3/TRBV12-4,CASSTDDRVLGNTIYF,TGTGCCAGCAGTACCGACGACAGGGTCCTTGGAAACACCATATATTTT
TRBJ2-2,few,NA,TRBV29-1,CSVDNTGELFF,TGCAGCGTTGATAACACCGGGGAGCTGTTTTTT
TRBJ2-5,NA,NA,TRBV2,CASRTLDRTQYF,TGTGCCAGCAGAACCCTAGATCGGACCCAGTACTTC
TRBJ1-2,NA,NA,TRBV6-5,CASRPTPGSSYGYTF,TGTGCCAGCAGACCTACCCCAGGCAGCAGCTATGGCTACACCTTC
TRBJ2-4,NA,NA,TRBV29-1,CSATGTKNIQYF,TGCAGCGCAACAGGGACCAAAAACATTCAGTACTTC
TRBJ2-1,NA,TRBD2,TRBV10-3,CAISLTHSGRGDEQFF,TGTGCCATCAGTCTAACCCATAGCGGGCGTGGGGATGAGCAGTTCTTC
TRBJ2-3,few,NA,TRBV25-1,CASSGYLGYTDTQYF,TGTGCCAGCAGTGGATACTTGGGCTACACAGATACGCAGTATTTT
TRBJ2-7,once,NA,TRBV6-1,CASSPLTQGLYEQYF,TGTGCCAGCAGCCCCCTGACGCAGGGACTCTACGAGCAGTACTTC
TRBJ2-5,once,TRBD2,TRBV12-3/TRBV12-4,CASRLSGSGIQETQYF,TGTGCCAGCAGGCTTTCCGGTAGCGGGATACAAGAGACCCAGTACTTC
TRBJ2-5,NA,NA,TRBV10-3,CAISESGRRGLETQYF,TGTGCCATCAGTGAGTCTGGGCGGCGGGGTCTGGAGACCCAGTACTTC
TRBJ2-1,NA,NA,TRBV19,CASNVDSSYNEQFF,TGTGCCAGTAACGTCGACAGCTCCTACAATGAGCAGTTCTTC
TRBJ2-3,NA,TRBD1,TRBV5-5,CASRRGQGRITDTQYF,TGTGCCAGCAGACGAGGACAGGGTAGGATCACAGATACGCAGTATTTT
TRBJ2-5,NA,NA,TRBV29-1,CSVEITDQETQYF,TGCAGCGTTGAAATTACAGATCAAGAGACCCAGTACTTC
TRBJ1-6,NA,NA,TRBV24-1,CATSDSADYSPLHF,TGTGCCACCAGTGATTCGGCCGACTATTCACCCCTCCACTTT
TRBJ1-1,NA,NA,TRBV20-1,CSARDWEVVGGNTEAFF,TGCAGTGCTAGAGATTGGGAAGTCGTCGGAGGGAACACTGAAGCTTTCTTT
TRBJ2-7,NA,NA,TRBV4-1,CASSQDLLPESYEQYF,TGCGCCAGCAGCCAAGACCTCCTCCCAGAATCCTACGAGCAGTACTTC
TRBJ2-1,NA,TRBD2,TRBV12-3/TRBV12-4,CASRQPGLAGDEQFF,TGTGCCAGCAGGCAACCGGGACTAGCTGGCGATGAGCAGTTCTTC
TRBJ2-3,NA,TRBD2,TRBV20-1,CSAPRLAGDPDTQYF,TGCAGTGCTCCCCGGCTAGCGGGGGACCCAGATACGCAGTATTTT
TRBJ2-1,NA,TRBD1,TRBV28,CASSLDRGVRYNEQFF,TGTGCCAGCAGTCTTGACAGGGGCGTAAGGTACAATGAGCAGTTCTTC
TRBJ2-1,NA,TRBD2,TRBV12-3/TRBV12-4,CASGTGLAGGGEQFF,TGTGCCAGCGGAACGGGACTAGCGGGGGGAGGTGAGCAGTTCTTC